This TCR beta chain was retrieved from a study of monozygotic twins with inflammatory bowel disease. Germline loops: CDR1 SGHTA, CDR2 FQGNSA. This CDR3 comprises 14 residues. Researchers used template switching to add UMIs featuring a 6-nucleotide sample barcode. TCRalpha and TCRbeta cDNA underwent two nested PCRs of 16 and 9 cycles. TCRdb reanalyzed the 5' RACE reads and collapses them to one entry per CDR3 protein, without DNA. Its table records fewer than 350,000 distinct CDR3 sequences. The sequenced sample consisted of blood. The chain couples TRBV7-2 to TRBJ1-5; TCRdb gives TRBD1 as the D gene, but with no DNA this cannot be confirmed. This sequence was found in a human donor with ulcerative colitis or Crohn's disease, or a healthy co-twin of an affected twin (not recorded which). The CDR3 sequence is CASGPRTGNQPQHF.